This TCR beta chain was sequenced in a study of T cells in Graves' hyperthyroidism and ophthalmopathy (dated by TCRdb to the late 2010s). As for the study more broadly: Peripheral blood samples were taken at initial diagnosis, before any treatment was given. A discovery cohort of about a hundred patients, 43 with Graves' ophthalmopathy and 55 to 65 with stable Graves' hyperthyroidism, was used to find distinguishing TCR V-J signatures. Prospective prediction of ophthalmopathy was tested in an independent validation cohort consisting of some 18 hyperthyroidism patients and some 15 patients who later progressed to ophthalmopathy. The approximately 100 discovery patients were randomly split 7:3 into training and test sets. The study also compared thyroid tissue and blood T-cell repertoires from 6 or 7 Graves' hyperthyroidism patients. Following sampling, methimazole starting at 30 mg daily was given to hyperthyroidism patients, and high-dose intravenous methylprednisolone was given to ophthalmopathy patients. TCR Vbeta CDR3 sequencing of around 130 peripheral blood samples (around 45 ophthalmopathy, about 80 hyperthyroidism and roughly 17 progressor patients) is reported in the paper. Paper-wide results and their limitations: Blood samples also contained most of the expanded thyroid clonotypes (frequency above 0.001), which suggests that blood repertoires may reflect thyroid immune responses. No statistical method was used to set the sample size in advance, and investigators knew the group allocation. A 13 V-J signature model separated ophthalmopathy from stable hyperthyroidism, with around 91% sensitivity and roughly 81% specificity in cross-validation and 80%/75% in testing. In validation, the model predicted progression to ophthalmopathy with approximately 70% sensitivity and roughly 75% specificity, a median of approximately 6.7 months before onset.

A note on this clonotype: There is no known antigen for this receptor. No clone much larger than this one lies a single base away; base qualities are absent.

A patient counted as having stable Graves' hyperthyroidism if no progression to ophthalmopathy occurred over 18 months of follow-up. Hyperthyroidism patients were newly diagnosed, with disease duration under 2 months, and aged 18 to 65 years. The study excluded patients with uncontrolled infections, other autoimmune diseases, pregnancy or lactation. Diagnoses relied on clinical symptoms, serum thyroxine and TRAb, thyroid ultrasound and orbital computed tomography. PBMCs were separated from roughly 10 ml of fresh peripheral blood using Ficoll-Paque density gradient centrifugation. Total RNA was extracted using Trizol reagent, and RNA quality was assessed on an Agilent 2100 Bioanalyzer. CDR1 and CDR2, per the germline V gene (reference sequence), are GTSNPN and SVGIG. From the cysteine through the phenylalanine, the CDR3 covers 13 amino acids. Only the CDR3 DNA stays, 39 bases, in frame from base 1. The junction shows trimming of 1 base on V and 6 bases on J, and the gene matches do not reach 4 bases of it.

The TCR beta CDR3 regions were amplified from RNA transcripts. The TCR CDR3 was subjected to a first round of RT-PCR using the HTBI primer set and the Qiagen OneStep RT-PCR kit. Libraries were constructed in a second round of multiplex PCR, after which size selection and purification were carried out. Paired-end sequencing of the libraries was performed with 100 bp reads on an Illumina HiSeq2000. Per the original workflow: Raw data were processed with SOAPnuke, discarding reads with adapters, uncalled bases, mean Phred below 15, or no exact constant-primer or identifier match. High-quality paired reads were merged using COPE v1.2.5, and each unique nucleotide sequence was defined as a clonotype. Clonotypes were aligned to IMGT TRBV, TRBD and TRBJ reference segments using MiTCR v1.1. Analysis was restricted to V-J combinations with a frequency above 0.0001, which covered roughly 99% of repertoires. The TCS score was defined as the ratio of F50 (clonal expansion) to E x V (chaos), calculated using BLOSUM62-based TCRdist between CDR3 peptides within each V-J. Welch's t-statistics and random forest reduced 500 to 550 V-J features to some 14, which were used in a naive Bayes classifier (R e1071). TCRdb trimmed public reads at Q25 via fastp, called clones via MiXCR and kept in-frame beta chains. Rows are unified per CDR3 protein, each entry keeping the most common DNA and genes. TCRdb, not the authors, supplied the V and J calls. Here the sample has some 720,000 distinct CDR3 sequences; less than 20% occur a single time. Roughly 8% of the sample is in the top ten clones.

The sequence joins TRBV30 to TRBJ2-3, with 7 central nucleotides matching TRBD2. The source is a young man with Graves' hyperthyroidism. Input material: blood. The nucleotides are TGTGCCTGGAGTGGTGGGGGGGGGGATACGCAGTATTTT. Translated, it gives CAWSGGGGDTQYF.